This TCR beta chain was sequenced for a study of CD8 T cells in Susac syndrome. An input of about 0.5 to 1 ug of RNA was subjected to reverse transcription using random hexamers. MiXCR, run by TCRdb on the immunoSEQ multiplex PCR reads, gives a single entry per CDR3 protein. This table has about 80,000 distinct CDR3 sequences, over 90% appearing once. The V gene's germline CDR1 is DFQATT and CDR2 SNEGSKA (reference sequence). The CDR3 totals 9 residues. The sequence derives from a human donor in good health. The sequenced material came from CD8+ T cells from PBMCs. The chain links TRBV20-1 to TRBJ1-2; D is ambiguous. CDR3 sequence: CSENYGYTF. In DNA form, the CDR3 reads TGCAGCGAAAACTATGGCTACACCTTC.